This TCR beta chain was documented in a study of cytomegalovirus exposure and HLA in healthy donors. Study-level points and caveats: It was reportedly the case that the classifier diagnosed cytomegalovirus status with high specificity and sensitivity. The authors enumerated over 150 TCR beta chains as linked to cytomegalovirus.

As concerns this clone: Its target is not known.

V was clipped by 5 bases and J by 5 bases; unmatched bases: 9. Germline V gene lookup returns CDR1 SGHTA and CDR2 FQGNSA. The CDR3 sequence is 15 residues long. Measured with immunoSEQ multiplex PCR; TCRdb has only the in-frame clones, and not every one. The sample records around 250,000 clones, 90% being singletons. The donors belonged to the approximately 130-subject validation cohort, separate from the approximately 700-subject first cohort. The sequenced material came from PBMCs. The chain employs TRBV7-2 and TRBJ2-3, with TRBD2 matching over 8 bases. This receptor was taken from a woman between 18 and 30 years old in good health and CMV-seronegative. The CDR3 sequence is CASSVSGGQGDTQYF. The CDR3 DNA reads TGTGCCAGCAGCGTAAGCGGGGGTCAGGGAGATACGCAGTATTTT.